Presented here are 28 T cell receptor beta chains from one specimen sequenced in a study of beta chain features in type 1 diabetes. Study observations and caveats: Shortening that was moderate but significant affected the TCRB CDR3s of Type 1 diabetes patients in all four CD4+ subsets.

For these receptors, no antigen is known. The isolated RNA, all of it, was reverse transcribed, so expressed TCRB transcripts were what got sequenced. The table came from immunoSEQ multiplex PCR; TCRdb's copy has only in-frame clones and leaves some out. The sample includes 250,000 to 300,000 clones, approximately 14% of them seen just once. Input material: naive CD4+ T cells from blood. Source of these receptors: a man aged 25-45 years with type 1 diabetes.

V is TRBV28 and J is TRBJ2-3; 9 nucleotides match TRBD2. The J segment lost 3 bases and the V segment lost 6 bases, leaving 4 bases of the junction unmatched. The V gene's germline CDR1 is MDHEN and CDR2 SYDVKM. The CDR3 has 14 amino acids. CDR3 sequence: CASRQSGRTDTQYF. In DNA form, the CDR3 reads TGTGCCAGCAGGCAGAGCGGGAGGACAGATACGCAGTATTTT.

This clone is a singleton in its sample. The chain uses TRBV9 and TRBJ1-1; tentative D call: TRBD1 (6 bases). The germline V gene has CDR1 SGDLS and CDR2 YYNGEE. V was cut by 0 bases and J by 6 bases, with 12 bases left in between. The CDR3 is 14 amino acids. This CDR3 is CASSVASGAAEAFF. CDR3 coding DNA: TGTGCCAGCAGCGTAGCTTCAGGGGCGGCTGAAGCTTTCTTT. The variable domain in full, with the rest retrieved from reference TRBV9 and TRBJ1-1, is DSGVTQTPKHLITATGQRVTLRCSPRSGDLSVYWYQQSLDQGLQFLIQYYNGEERAKGNILERFSAQQFPDLHSELNLSSLELGDSALYFCASSVASGAAEAFFGQGTRLTVV.

This clone was seen a few times. The chain combines TRBV5-8 with TRBJ2-7; TRBD2 matches 8 bases. The CDR3 has 15 residues. V was pared by 6 bases and J by 3 bases, with 11 bases of the junction left unmatched. Germline V lookup: CDR1 SGHTS, CDR2 YDEGEE. The CDR3 nucleotides are TGTGCCAGCAACCCCATCGGGGGACTAGGCTACGAGCAGTACTTC. The encoded protein is CASNPIGGLGYEQYF.

The CDR3, as DNA: TGCGCCAGCAGCTGGGGGACAGAGAACACTGAAGCTTTCTTT. Translation: CASSWGTENTEAFF. V is TRBV5-1 and J is TRBJ1-1; 7 bases map to TRBD1. The CDR3 extends over 14 amino acids. Unmatched junction bases numbered 3, after V lost 3 bases and J lost 1 base. Germline V gene data show CDR1 as SGHRS and CDR2 as YFSETQ.

The chain's CDR3 is CASSVHLYEQYF. Written as DNA, the CDR3 is TGTGCCAGCAGCGTACACCTTTACGAGCAGTACTTC. V is TRBV28 and J is TRBJ2-7; no reliable D call. Germline lookup yields CDR1 MDHEN and CDR2 SYDVKM. The ends were cut back, 6 bases at V and 4 bases at J, with 10 bases in the middle. CDR3 size: 12 residues.

This chain links TRBV11-2 with TRBJ2-7, with D perhaps matching TRBD2 (5 bases). CDR1 and CDR2 from the germline V gene are SGHAT and FQNNGV. This CDR3 has 14 amino acids. Trimming took 2 bases from V and 6 from J, leaving 14 bases between them. The CDR3 sequence is CASSLSGLLSEQYF. The CDR3 DNA sequence: TGTGCCAGCAGCTTAAGCGGTTTGCTGTCCGAGCAGTACTTC.

The J gene is TRBJ1-1, the V gene TRBV18; maybe TRBD1 (6 bases). V lost 3 bases to trimming and J lost 2 bases, with 13 bases between them. This CDR3 is built from 15 residues. Germline assignment: CDR1 KGHSH and CDR2 LQKENI. The CDR3 here is CASSPSRTDNTEAFF. In DNA, the CDR3 is TGTGCCAGCTCACCCTCACGGACAGATAACACTGAAGCTTTCTTT.

This clone was seen more than once but under ten times. This chain connects TRBV7-8 to TRBJ2-1; maybe TRBD2 (5 bases). Germline V lookup: CDR1 SGHVS, CDR2 FQNEAQ. V shed 8 bases and J shed 1 base, with 21 bases lying between them. The CDR3 runs 17 residues. The CDR3 bases are TGTGCCAGCGTTGTCGGGAAAGGCGAGAGGTCCTACAATGAGCAGTTCTTC. Translated, it gives CASVVGKGERSYNEQFF.

The chain couples TRBV7-2 to TRBJ2-3, with TRBD2 identical over 8 bases. Trimming cost V 5 bases and J 3 bases; bases outside gene matches: 10. The CDR3 length is 16 residues. Germline assignment: CDR1 SGHTA and CDR2 FQGNSA. The CDR3 DNA is TGTGCCAGCAGCCGCTCCGGTAGCGGGATTACAGATACGCAGTATTTT. Amino acids: CASSRSGSGITDTQYF.

V usage is TRBV5-1 and J usage is TRBJ2-7, with D perhaps TRBD2 (5 bases). Germline V gene data show CDR1 as SGHRS and CDR2 as YFSETQ. The CDR3 spans 13 residues. Trimming left V 4 bases short and J 5 bases short, with 13 bases between. CDR3 loop: CASSPGVTNEQYF. As DNA, the CDR3 is TGCGCCAGCAGCCCCGGGGTGACGAACGAGCAGTACTTC.

This clone was picked up a small number of times. This chain connects TRBV15 to TRBJ2-1; 13 positions agree with TRBD2. The CDR3 runs to 17 residues. Per the germline V gene, CDR1 is LNHNV and CDR2 is YYDKDF (reference sequence). Trimming cost V 2 bases and J 5 bases; bases outside gene matches: 6. Here the CDR3 reads CATSRLYGLAGDNEQFF. For the CDR3, the DNA is TGTGCCACCAGCAGACTATACGGACTAGCGGGAGACAATGAGCAGTTCTTC.

In this sample, this clone turned up a few times. The chain combines TRBV29-1 with TRBJ2-1, with 7 nucleotides matching TRBD2. This CDR3 spans 14 amino acids. The junction had 9 bases not matched to a gene; V was cut back by 3 bases and J by 7 bases. Germline V lookup: CDR1 SQVTM, CDR2 ANQGSEA. The CDR3 loop is CSVEARLAVNEQFF. CDR3 DNA sequence: TGCAGCGTTGAGGCTAGGCTAGCGGTGAATGAGCAGTTCTTC.

This chain uses TRBV2 with TRBJ1-4; D ambiguous. V lost 6 bases to trimming and J lost 6 bases, with 11 bases between them. From germline, CDR1 is SNHLY and CDR2 FYNNEI. CDR3 length: 13 amino acids. The CDR3 sequence: CASSVEGDEKLFF. CDR3 bases: TGTGCCAGCAGCGTGGAGGGAGATGAAAAACTGTTTTTT.

This clone was observed a handful of times. This sequence joins TRBV5-6 and TRBJ1-1; 7 bases match TRBD1. Germline CDR1 SGHDT, CDR2 YYEEEE. V lost 1 base to trimming and J lost 1 base; unmatched junction nucleotides: 10. The CDR3 contains 17 residues. The CDR3: CASSLPRDRAWNTEAFF. The CDR3 DNA reads TGTGCCAGCAGCTTGCCGCGCGACAGGGCCTGGAACACTGAAGCTTTCTTT.

The chain uses TRBV18 and TRBJ1-5; 7 positions agree with TRBD1. V was clipped by 5 bases and J by 5 bases; unmatched bases: 12. Germline CDR1 is KGHSH and CDR2 is LQKENI. The CDR3 is 16 amino acids. The CDR3 here is CASSLDRPGKYQPQHF. The CDR3 DNA sequence: TGTGCCAGCTCATTGGACAGGCCGGGGAAATATCAGCCCCAGCATTTT.

This clone was seen a few times. The rearrangement uses TRBV9 and TRBJ2-6, with 9 bases that match TRBD1. Germline CDR1 reads SGDLS; CDR2 reads YYNGEE. Germline trimming cut 1 base from V and 1 base from J; bases unmatched to any gene: 12. The CDR3 covers 20 residues. The CDR3 is CASSVTIYTGTGSGANVLTF. In nucleotides, the CDR3 is TGTGCCAGCAGCGTAACTATCTATACCGGGACAGGGTCTGGGGCCAACGTCCTGACTTTC.

The CDR3 sequence is CSVHGQGYEQYF. The CDR3 DNA reads as TGCAGCGTTCACGGACAGGGCTACGAGCAGTACTTC. This chain links TRBV29-1 with TRBJ2-7, with TRBD1 matching over 8 bases. The CDR3 loop spans 12 amino acids. Looked up from germline, CDR1 is SQVTM and CDR2 is ANQGSEA. V lost 5 bases, J lost 3 bases, and 3 bases stayed unmatched.

This clone came up a few times. DNA for the CDR3: TGCGCCAGCAGCCTACTAGCGGGGACGAACACCGGGGAGCTGTTTTTT. Protein sequence: CASSLLAGTNTGELFF. This chain links TRBV5-1 with TRBJ2-2; TRBD2 aligns across 10 bases. CDR3 length: 16 residues. V shed 4 bases and J 0 bases; nucleotides not matched to a gene: 3. Germline CDR1 SGHRS, CDR2 YFSETQ.

The chain couples TRBV7-2 to TRBJ2-1, with a tentative D call TRBD2 (6 bases). CDR1 and CDR2 (germline): SGHTA, FQGNSA. This CDR3 is 15 amino acids long. V lost 6 bases and J 5 bases, leaving 17 bases between the germline ends. The CDR3 reads CASSVPGSGNNEQFF. CDR3 nucleotides: TGTGCCAGCAGTGTCCCCGGGAGTGGAAACAATGAGCAGTTCTTC.

V usage is TRBV10-3 and J usage is TRBJ2-3; 7 positions agree with TRBD2. This CDR3 spans 14 amino acids. Trimming at V came to 4 bases and at J to 6 bases, leaving 7 bases not matched to a gene. CDR1 is ENHRY and CDR2 is SYGVKD in the germline V gene. CDR3 sequence: CAISGGLDMDTQYF. CDR3 DNA sequence: TGTGCCATCAGTGGAGGACTAGATATGGATACGCAGTATTTT.

The chain carries TRBV5-1 and TRBJ2-5; 9 nucleotides match TRBD2. From germline, CDR1 is SGHRS and CDR2 YFSETQ. The V gene end was trimmed by 1 base and the J gene end by 1 base; junction bases not matched to a gene: 2. This CDR3 is 15 amino acids long. The CDR3 is CASSLRAGGQETQYF. CDR3 nucleotide sequence: TGCGCCAGCAGCTTGAGAGCGGGAGGCCAAGAGACCCAGTACTTC.

This clone was seen only a few times. The chain is built from TRBV9 and TRBJ2-5; maybe TRBD1 (5 bases). The V end lost 0 bases, the J end lost 3 bases, and 12 bases lay between the germline ends. CDR1 is SGDLS and CDR2 is YYNGEE in the germline V gene. The CDR3 has 15 residues. CDR3 nucleotides: TGTGCCAGCAGCGTAGAAGTAGGGGCGAAAGAGACCCAGTACTTC. Translated: CASSVEVGAKETQYF.

The chain combines TRBV28 with TRBJ2-5, with D unclear. This CDR3 spans 13 amino acids. The V end was cut by 6 bases, the J end by 4 bases, with 12 bases between. The germline V gene has CDR1 MDHEN and CDR2 SYDVKM. CDR3 amino acids: CASSLTVIETQYF. Written as DNA, the CDR3 is TGTGCCAGCAGCCTCACTGTCATAGAGACCCAGTACTTC.

V and J are TRBV12-1 and TRBJ2-7; the table's D call, TRBD2, has no DNA check behind it. TRBV12-1 is labeled a pseudogene. The CDR3 spans 11 residues. The CDR3, as DNA: TGTGCCAGCAGCTTCGCCTACGAGCAGTACTTC. Its protein product is CASSFAYEQYF.

The chain is built from TRBV5-5 and TRBJ2-1; TRBD1 matches at 7 bases. The CDR3 has 13 amino acids. V shed 4 bases and J 7 bases; nucleotides not matched to a gene: 5. Germline V gives CDR1 SGHKS, CDR2 YYEKEE (reference sequence). This CDR3 reads CASSGYRGNEQFF. Here the CDR3 DNA reads TGTGCCAGCAGCGGCTACAGGGGAAATGAGCAGTTCTTC.

This clone has only a few counts. The chain is built from TRBV29-1 and TRBJ1-2, with D possibly being TRBD1 (5 bases). The CDR3 extends over 11 amino acids. Germline V gene lookup returns CDR1 SQVTM and CDR2 ANQGSEA. Deletions cut 4 bases from V and 6 bases from J, with 9 bases between. The CDR3: CSVGAGNGYTF. CDR3 nucleotides: TGCAGCGTTGGGGCAGGGAATGGCTACACCTTC.

The chain joins TRBV19 to TRBJ2-7; a weak D match, TRBD1 (6 bases). The germline CDR1 and CDR2 sequences are LNHDA and SQIVND (reference sequence). The CDR3 covers 14 residues. V was cut by 4 bases and J by 2 bases, with 12 bases left in between. CDR3 sequence: CASSSDRRPYEQYF. In nucleotides, the CDR3 is TGTGCCAGTAGTAGCGACAGGAGACCCTACGAGCAGTACTTC. Full variable domain (rest looked up from reference TRBV19 and TRBJ2-7): DGGITQSPKYLFRKEGQNVTLSCEQNLNHDAMYWYRQDPGQGLRLIYYSQIVNDFQKGDIAEGYSVSREKKESFPLTVTSAQKNPTAFYLCASSSDRRPYEQYFGPGTRLTVT.

The CDR3 loop reads CASSQGQGPSYEQYF. In DNA form, the CDR3 reads TGCGCCAGCAGCCAGGGACAGGGGCCCTCCTACGAGCAGTACTTC. J is TRBJ2-7 and V is TRBV4-1; 10 bases are shared with TRBD1. V lost 3 bases to trimming and J lost 0 bases; unmatched junction nucleotides: 2. Germline V lookup: CDR1 MGHRA, CDR2 YSYEKL. CDR3 size: 15 residues.